The clone carrying this T cell receptor beta chain came up a few times. Its antigen is not identified. Participants comprised healthy donors of bone marrow. Both 60 Vbeta primers and 13 Jbeta primers went into the PCR. Clones were sequenced by immunoSEQ multiplex PCR, and TCRdb holds only the in-frame ones, with some missing. The table has about 100,000 clones, about four fifths seen once. The data belong to a study of cytomegalovirus exposure and HLA in healthy donors. Study findings and constraints: Among donors in an Asian-associated ancestry cluster, a later analysis reportedly found fewer N-insertions than the approximately 700-donor mean.

Trimming pared 4 bases from V and 9 bases from J, leaving 13 bases between. This CDR3 spans 14 amino acids. Germline V gene sequence: CDR1 SGHTA, CDR2 FQGNSA. This sequence joins TRBV7-2 and TRBJ1-6; unclear D gene. The sequence derives from a female donor in good health and CMV-seropositive. The sequencing input was PBMCs. CDR3 protein: CASSSSRTGSPLHF. CDR3 coding DNA: TGTGCCAGCAGCTCCAGTCGAACGGGTTCACCCCTCCACTTT.